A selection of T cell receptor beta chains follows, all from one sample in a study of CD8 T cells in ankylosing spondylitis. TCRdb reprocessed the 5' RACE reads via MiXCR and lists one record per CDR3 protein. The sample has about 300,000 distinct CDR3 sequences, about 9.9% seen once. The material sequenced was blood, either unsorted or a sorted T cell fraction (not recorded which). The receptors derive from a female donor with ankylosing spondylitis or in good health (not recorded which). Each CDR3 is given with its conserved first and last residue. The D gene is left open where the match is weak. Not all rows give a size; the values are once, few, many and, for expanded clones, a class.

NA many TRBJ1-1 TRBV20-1 CSGHGYMNTEAFF TGCAGTGGGCACGGATACATGAACACTGAAGCTTTCTTT
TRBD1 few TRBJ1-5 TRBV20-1 CSAIPGTGAWQPQHF TGCAGTGCTATACCCGGGACAGGGGCATGGCAGCCCCAGCATTTT
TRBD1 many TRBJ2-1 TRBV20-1 CSASPLGQGSYNEQFF TGCAGTGCTAGTCCCCTCGGACAGGGCTCCTACAATGAGCAGTTCTTC
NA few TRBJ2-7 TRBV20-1 CSAKRILQYF TGCAGTGCTAAGAGGATCTTGCAGTACTTC
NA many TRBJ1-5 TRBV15 CATSRDKGNNQPQHF TGTGCCACCAGCAGAGACAAGGGGAACAATCAGCCCCAGCATTTT
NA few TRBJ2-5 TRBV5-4 CASSQEQGRGRETQYF TGTGCCAGCAGCCAAGAACAGGGTCGGGGGCGAGAGACCCAGTACTTC
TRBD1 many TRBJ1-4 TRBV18 CASSHDRAAEKLFF TGTGCCAGCTCACACGACAGGGCCGCCGAAAAACTGTTTTTT
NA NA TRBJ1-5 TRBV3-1 CASTQESAGQPNQPQHF TGTGCCAGCACCCAAGAAAGTGCGGGACAACCTAATCAGCCCCAGCATTTT
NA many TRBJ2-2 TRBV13 CASSVQQGSVGELFF TGTGCCAGCAGCGTACAGCAGGGGTCGGTCGGGGAGCTGTTTTTT
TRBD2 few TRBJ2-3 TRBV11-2 CASSPSPSGRTKGTDTQYF TGTGCCAGCAGCCCCTCCCCTAGCGGGAGAACCAAGGGCACAGATACGCAGTATTTT
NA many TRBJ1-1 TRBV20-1 CSARPQGNTEAFF TGCAGTGCTAGGCCCCAGGGGAACACTGAAGCTTTCTTT
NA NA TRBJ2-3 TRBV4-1 CASSQGAGNTDTQYF TGCGCCAGCAGCCAAGGGGCTGGGAACACAGATACGCAGTATTTT
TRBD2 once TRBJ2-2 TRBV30 CAWSLSRLAGYTTGELFF TGTGCCTGGAGTCTCTCGCGGCTAGCGGGCTATACTACCGGGGAGCTGTTTTTT
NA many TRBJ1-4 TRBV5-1 CASSSGQLATNEKLFF TGCGCCAGCAGCTCCGGACAGCTTGCAACTAATGAAAAACTGTTTTTT
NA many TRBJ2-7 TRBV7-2 CASSFAYMYEQYF TGTGCCAGCAGCTTTGCTTATATGTACGAGCAGTACTTC
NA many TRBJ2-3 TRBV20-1 CSAREAAGWLDTQYF TGCAGTGCTAGAGAGGCCGCTGGGTGGTTGGATACGCAGTATTTT
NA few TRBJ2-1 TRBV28 CASSFRDHFYNEQFF TGTGCCAGCAGTTTCCGGGACCACTTCTACAATGAGCAGTTCTTC
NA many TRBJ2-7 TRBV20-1 CSVSQVAYEQYF TGCAGTGTGTCCCAGGTGGCGTACGAGCAGTACTTC
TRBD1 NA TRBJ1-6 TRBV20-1 CSASPWDRGNSPLHF TGCAGTGCTAGCCCATGGGACAGGGGGAATTCACCCCTCCACTTT
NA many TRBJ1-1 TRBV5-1 CASSLTGTLYTEAFF TGCGCCAGCAGCTTAACAGGAACCCTGTACACTGAAGCTTTCTTT
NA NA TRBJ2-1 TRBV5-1 CASSPTGIESYNEQFF TGCGCCAGCAGCCCCACTGGGATCGAGTCTTACAATGAGCAGTTCTTC
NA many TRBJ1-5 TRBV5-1 CASSLVGSPGQPQHF TGCGCCAGCAGCTTGGTGGGCTCCCCGGGGCAGCCCCAGCATTTT
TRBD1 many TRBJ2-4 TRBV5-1 CASSSGTDLWNIQYF TGCGCCAGCAGCTCAGGGACAGACCTTTGGAACATTCAGTACTTC
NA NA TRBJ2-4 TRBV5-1 CASKAENIQYF TGCGCCAGCAAGGCGGAAAACATTCAGTACTTC
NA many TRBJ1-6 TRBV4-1 CASSQMGGSSLTPLHF TGCGCCAGCAGCCAAATGGGAGGGTCAAGTTTGACACCCCTCCACTTT
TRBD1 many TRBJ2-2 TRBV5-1 CASSKETGPGTGELFF TGCGCCAGCAGCAAAGAGACAGGGCCTGGCACCGGGGAGCTGTTTTTT
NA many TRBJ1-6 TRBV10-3 CAISVGREGSPLHF TGTGCCATCAGTGTAGGCAGAGAAGGTTCACCCCTCCACTTT
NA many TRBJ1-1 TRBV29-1 CSVDSAPTEAFF TGCAGCGTTGATTCGGCGCCCACTGAAGCTTTCTTT
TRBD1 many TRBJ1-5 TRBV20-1 CSAGPTGGNQPQHF TGCAGTGCTGGCCCGACAGGGGGCAATCAGCCCCAGCATTTT
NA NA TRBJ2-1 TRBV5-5 CASSLYHGPPPNEQFF TGTGCCAGCAGCTTGTATCATGGACCCCCCCCCAATGAGCAGTTCTTC
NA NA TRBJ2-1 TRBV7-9 CASSILGDNEQFF TGTGCCAGCAGCATCCTCGGGGACAATGAGCAGTTCTTC
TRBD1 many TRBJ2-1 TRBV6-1 CASNPGRGPDNEQFF TGTGCCAGCAACCCAGGCAGGGGGCCCGACAATGAGCAGTTCTTC
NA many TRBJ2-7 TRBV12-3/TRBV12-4 CASRRSGRLYEQYF TGTGCCAGCAGACGCTCCGGGAGACTCTACGAGCAGTACTTC
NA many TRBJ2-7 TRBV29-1 CSVGGRGSSYEQYF TGCAGCGTTGGGGGGCGGGGATCTTCCTACGAGCAGTACTTC
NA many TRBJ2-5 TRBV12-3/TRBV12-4 CASSFTGKLETQYF TGTGCCAGCAGTTTTACAGGGAAGTTGGAGACCCAGTACTTC
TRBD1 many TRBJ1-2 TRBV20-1 CSAAGTGANYGYTF TGCAGTGCGGCCGGGACAGGGGCTAACTATGGCTACACCTTC
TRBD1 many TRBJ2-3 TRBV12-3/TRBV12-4 CASSPRTGSLDTQYF TGTGCCAGCAGTCCACGGACAGGGAGTTTGGATACGCAGTATTTT